The next 13 T cell receptor beta chains were all read from a single sample in a study of OX40 agonist ivuxolimab in advanced cancers. Sequencing used immunoSEQ multiplex PCR; TCRdb keeps in-frame clones, though not all of them. Found here are tens of thousands of clones, 88% of them singletons; the top ten hold roughly a tenth. Sequencing was performed on CD4+ or CD8+ T cells sorted from blood, taken in a trial of the OX40 agonist ivuxolimab. The receptor source for this set is an adult with an advanced solid tumor such as melanoma, head and neck, liver or kidney cancer.

This sequence joins TRBV28 and TRBJ2-3, with 7 positions matching TRBD1. Germline lookup yields CDR1 MDHEN and CDR2 SYDVKM. The CDR3 totals 14 residues. The V and J ends lost 5 bases and 5 bases, in that order; junction bases with no gene match: 7. DNA for the CDR3: TGTGCCAGCAGTCAGACAGGGTCTATAGATACGCAGTATTTT. Translation: CASSQTGSIDTQYF.

This sequence joins TRBV7-2 and TRBJ1-2; the D is unclear. CDR1 is SGHTA and CDR2 is FQGNSA in the germline V gene. The CDR3 runs to 13 residues. V lost 3 bases and J lost 4, with 9 bases in between. The CDR3 region is CASSLGGFYGYTF. In nucleotides, the CDR3 is TGTGCCAGCAGCTTGGGAGGGTTCTATGGCTACACCTTC.

The rearrangement links TRBV11-2 to TRBJ2-3; 7 positions agree with TRBD2. The length of the CDR3 is 17 residues. V dropped 4 bases and J dropped 4; count of bases not matched to a gene: 14. CDR1 is SGHAT and CDR2 is FQNNGV in the germline V gene. CDR3 sequence: CASSSWTSGEGSDTQYF. For the CDR3, the DNA is TGTGCCAGCAGCTCTTGGACGAGCGGGGAGGGTTCAGATACGCAGTATTTT.

Here the CDR3 DNA reads TGTGCCAGTTCGACAGGGTCGTTTGGCAATCAGCCCCAGCATTTT. Its translation: CASSTGSFGNQPQHF. V gene TRBV2 combines with J gene TRBJ1-5; 7 bases align to TRBD1. V shed 9 bases, J shed 2 bases, and the junction held 10 bases outside the gene matches. The CDR3 has 15 residues. Germline assignment: CDR1 SNHLY and CDR2 FYNNEI.

The chain joins TRBV4-1 to TRBJ2-7; TRBD2 is a possible D gene (6 bases). The germline V gene encodes CDR1 MGHRA and CDR2 YSYEKL. The V and J ends lost 0 bases and 6 bases respectively, with 12 bases between them. The CDR3 loop spans 14 amino acids. CDR3 nucleotide sequence: TGCGCCAGCAGCCAAGACCCCACCGGGGGCGAGCAGTACTTC. As protein: CASSQDPTGGEQYF.

This chain joins TRBV7-2 and TRBJ2-3; 16 bases agree with TRBD2. The CDR3 is 21 residues long. Germline V CDR1 and CDR2: SGHTA, FQGNSA. Trimming took 0 bases from V and 3 from J; bases not matched to a gene: 12. This CDR3 is CASSLALGLAGGPDGTDTQYF. The DNA of the CDR3 is TGTGCCAGCAGCTTAGCTCTGGGACTAGCGGGAGGGCCGGATGGAACAGATACGCAGTATTTT.

The V gene is TRBV11-2, the J gene TRBJ2-7; D is perhaps TRBD1 (6 bases). The CDR3 loop spans 13 amino acids. The V gene lost 5 bases and the J gene lost 7 bases, with 15 bases spanning the gap. CDR1 and CDR2 from the germline V gene are SGHAT and FQNNGV. The CDR3, as DNA: TGTGCCAGCAGCCATCCAGGGGTTAGGGAGCAGTACTTC. Translation: CASSHPGVREQYF. The full variable domain, in which reference TRBV11-2 and TRBJ2-7 provide the parts outside the CDR3, is EAGVAQSPRYKIIEKRQSVAFWCNPISGHATLYWYQQILGQGPKLLIQFQNNGVVDDSQLPKDRFSAERLKGVDSTLKIQPAKLEDSAVYLCASSHPGVREQYFGPGTRLTVT.

The V and J genes are TRBV4-1 and TRBJ1-3; D not resolved. Germline lookup yields CDR1 MGHRA and CDR2 YSYEKL. V was shortened by 1 base and J by 6 bases, with 16 bases between the two germline ends. This CDR3 is 16 amino acids long. The CDR3 nucleotides are TGCGCCAGCAGCCAAGTTGCCTCCACGAGCAAAAACACCATATATTTT. Amino acids: CASSQVASTSKNTIYF.

The CDR3 reads CASSLASGRAGSGELFF. In nucleotides, the CDR3 is TGTGCCAGCAGCTTAGCGAGCGGGAGGGCCGGGTCCGGGGAGCTGTTTTTT. The rearrangement links TRBV7-9 to TRBJ2-2, with 10 bases that match TRBD2. From germline, CDR1 is SEHNR and CDR2 FQNEAQ (reference sequence). The J segment lost 6 bases and the V segment lost 0 bases, leaving 7 bases of the junction unmatched. The CDR3 sequence is 17 residues long.

The rearrangement links TRBV28 to TRBJ2-5, with D perhaps matching TRBD1 (5 bases). The V gene's germline CDR1 is MDHEN and CDR2 SYDVKM. V was trimmed by 5 bases and J by 1 base, leaving 14 bases between them. The CDR3 consists of 15 residues. The CDR3 here is CASSPHGATQETQYF. DNA of the CDR3: TGTGCCAGCAGTCCCCATGGGGCAACCCAAGAGACCCAGTACTTC.

This rearrangement joins TRBV19 to TRBJ1-1, with D possibly matching TRBD1 (5 bases). CDR1 is LNHDA and CDR2 is SQIVND in the germline V gene (reference sequence). This CDR3 has 14 residues. The germline V and J ends were trimmed by 6 bases and 6 bases, with 17 bases remaining between them. The CDR3 DNA reads as TGTGCCAGTAGCCGTCGAAGGGGCTTGTCTGAAGCTTTCTTT. Translated, it gives CASSRRRGLSEAFF.

This sequence joins TRBV21-1 and TRBJ2-1; the table's D call, TRBD1, has no DNA check behind it. TRBV21-1 is termed a pseudogene. The CDR3 covers 15 residues. The CDR3 here is CASSWGPVSYNEQFF. Here the CDR3 DNA reads TGTGCCAGCAGCTGGGGGCCCGTTTCCTACAATGAGCAGTTCTTC.

The chain is built from TRBV19 and TRBJ2-1; tentatively, D is TRBD1 or TRBD2 (5 bases each). The V end was cut by 7 bases, the J end by 2 bases, with 15 bases between. In germline, CDR1 is LNHDA, CDR2 SQIVND (reference sequence). This CDR3 has 15 amino acids. The CDR3, as DNA: TGTGCCAGTACCGCGACGGGGACCGCCTACAATGAGCAGTTCTTC. Protein product: CASTATGTAYNEQFF.